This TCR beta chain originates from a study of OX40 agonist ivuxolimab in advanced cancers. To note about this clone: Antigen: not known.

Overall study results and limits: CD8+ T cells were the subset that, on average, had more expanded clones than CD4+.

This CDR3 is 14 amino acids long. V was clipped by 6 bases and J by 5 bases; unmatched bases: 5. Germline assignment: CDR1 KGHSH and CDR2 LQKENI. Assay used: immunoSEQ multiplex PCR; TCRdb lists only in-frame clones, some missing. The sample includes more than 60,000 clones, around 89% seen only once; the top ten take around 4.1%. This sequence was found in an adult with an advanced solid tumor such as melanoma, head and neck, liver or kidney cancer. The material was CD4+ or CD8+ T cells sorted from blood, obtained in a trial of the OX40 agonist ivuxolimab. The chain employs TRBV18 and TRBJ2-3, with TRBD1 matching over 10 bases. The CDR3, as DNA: TGTGCCAGCTCCGGGACAGGGGCGTTAGATACGCAGTATTTT. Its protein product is CASSGTGALDTQYF. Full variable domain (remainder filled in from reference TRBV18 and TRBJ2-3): NAGVMQNPRHLVRRRGQEARLRCSPMKGHSHVYWYRQLPEEGLKFMVYLQKENIIDESGMPKERFSAEFPKEGPSILRIQQVVRGDSAAYFCASSGTGALDTQYFGPGTRLTVL.